The sequence of this TCR beta chain was determined in a study of blood T cell repertoires in COVID-19. The germline CDR1 and CDR2 sequences are SGDLS and YYNGEE. The CDR3 length is 17 residues. All enrollees were roughly 18 to 89 years old and from roughly 22 US areas. Participants had their cohort set by participant-reported clinical history. Two negative PCRs, clearance, or symptom resolution were required of recovered Cohort 3 donors. This clone was counted once. The junction and the germline gene differ at one end; a read error may be behind it. As handled by the study authors: Estimated nucleated cell counts came from reference gene primer amplification. Sequencing used immunoSEQ multiplex PCR; TCRdb keeps in-frame clones, though not all of them. The D gene and trimming were derived from the DNA, and the V and J assignments and clone size from that table. Among about 180,000 clones, roughly 88% were seen once, and the ten largest hold about 9.4%.

The specimen was PBMCs or T cells enriched from blood (not recorded which). The TCR sequence derives from a woman under 30 who had recovered from COVID-19. The chain employs TRBV9 and TRBJ1-1, with 7 bases aligning to TRBD1. The CDR3 sequence: CASSVGRGQVLDTEAFF. The CDR3 bases are TGTGCCAGCAGTGTAGGCCGTGGACAGGTTTTGGACACTGAAGCTTTCTTT.